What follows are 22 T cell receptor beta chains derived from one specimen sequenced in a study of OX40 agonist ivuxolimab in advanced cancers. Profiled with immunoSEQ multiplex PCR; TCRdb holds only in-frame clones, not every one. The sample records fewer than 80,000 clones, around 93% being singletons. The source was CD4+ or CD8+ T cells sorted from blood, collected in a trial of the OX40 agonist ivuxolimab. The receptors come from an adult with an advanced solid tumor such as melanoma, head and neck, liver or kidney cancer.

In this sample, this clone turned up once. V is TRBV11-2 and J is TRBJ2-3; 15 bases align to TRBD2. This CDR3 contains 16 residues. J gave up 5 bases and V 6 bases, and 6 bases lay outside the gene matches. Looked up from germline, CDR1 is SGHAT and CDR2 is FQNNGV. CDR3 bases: TGTGCCAGCAGTTTTGGACTAGCGGGAGGGGAAGATACGCAGTATTTT. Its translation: CASSFGLAGGEDTQYF.

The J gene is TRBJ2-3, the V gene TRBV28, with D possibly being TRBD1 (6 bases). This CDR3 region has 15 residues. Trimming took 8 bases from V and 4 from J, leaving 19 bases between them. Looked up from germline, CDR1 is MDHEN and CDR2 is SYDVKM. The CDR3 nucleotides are TGTGCCAGCTTTAGCAGGGGAAGTTTGCCAGATACGCAGTATTTT. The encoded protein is CASFSRGSLPDTQYF.

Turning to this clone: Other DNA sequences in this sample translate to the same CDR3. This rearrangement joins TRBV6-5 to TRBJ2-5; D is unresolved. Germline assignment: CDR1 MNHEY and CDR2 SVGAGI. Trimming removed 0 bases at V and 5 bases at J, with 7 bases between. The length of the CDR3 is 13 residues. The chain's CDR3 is CASSYSKRETQYF. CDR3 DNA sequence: TGTGCCAGCAGTTACTCGAAAAGGGAGACCCAGTACTTC.

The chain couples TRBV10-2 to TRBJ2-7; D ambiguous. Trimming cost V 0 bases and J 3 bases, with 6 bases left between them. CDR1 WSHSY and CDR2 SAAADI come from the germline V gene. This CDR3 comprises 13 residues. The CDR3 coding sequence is TGCGCCAGCAGTGAGTCCAGCCACTACGAGCAGTACTTC. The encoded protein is CASSESSHYEQYF.

The CDR3 loop is CAWSGRASYNEQFF. DNA of the CDR3: TGTGCCTGGAGCGGGAGGGCCTCCTACAATGAGCAGTTCTTC. The genes are TRBV30 and TRBJ2-1; 8 positions match TRBD2. V shed 3 bases and J 0 bases; nucleotides not matched to a gene: 1. The CDR3 consists of 14 residues. Per the germline V gene, CDR1 is GTSNPN and CDR2 is SVGIG (reference sequence).

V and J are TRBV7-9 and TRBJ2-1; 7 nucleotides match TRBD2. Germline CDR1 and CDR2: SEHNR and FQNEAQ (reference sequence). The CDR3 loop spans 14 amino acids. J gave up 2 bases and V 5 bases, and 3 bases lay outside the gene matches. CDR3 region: CASSDREAYNEQFF. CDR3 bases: TGTGCCAGCAGCGACCGGGAGGCCTACAATGAGCAGTTCTTC. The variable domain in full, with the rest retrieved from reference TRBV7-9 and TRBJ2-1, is DTGVSQNPRHKITKRGQNVTFRCDPISEHNRLYWYRQTLGQGPEFLTYFQNEAQLEKSRLLSDRFSAERPKGSFSTLEIQRTEQGDSAMYLCASSDREAYNEQFFGPGTRLTVL.

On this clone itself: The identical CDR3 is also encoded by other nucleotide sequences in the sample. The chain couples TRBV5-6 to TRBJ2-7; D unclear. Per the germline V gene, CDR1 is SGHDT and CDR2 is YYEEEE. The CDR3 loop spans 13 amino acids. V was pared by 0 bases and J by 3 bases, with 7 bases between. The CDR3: CASSLGRSYEQYF. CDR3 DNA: TGTGCCAGCAGCTTGGGTCGGAGCTACGAGCAGTACTTC.

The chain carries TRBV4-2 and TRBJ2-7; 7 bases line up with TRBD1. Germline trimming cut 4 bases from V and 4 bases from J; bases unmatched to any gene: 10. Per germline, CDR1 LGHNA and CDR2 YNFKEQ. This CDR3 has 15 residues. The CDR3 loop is CASSLNWDSPYEQYF. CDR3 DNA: TGTGCCAGCAGCCTAAACTGGGACAGCCCTTACGAGCAGTACTTC.

The CDR3: CASSPGQGALHLNNEQFF. The CDR3 DNA follows: TGCGCCAGCAGTCCGGGACAGGGGGCTTTACACCTTAACAATGAGCAGTTCTTC. This chain links TRBV10-2 with TRBJ2-1; 12 bases fit TRBD1. Per germline, CDR1 WSHSY and CDR2 SAAADI. CDR3 size: 18 residues. Unmatched junction bases numbered 13, after V lost 5 bases and J lost 5 bases.

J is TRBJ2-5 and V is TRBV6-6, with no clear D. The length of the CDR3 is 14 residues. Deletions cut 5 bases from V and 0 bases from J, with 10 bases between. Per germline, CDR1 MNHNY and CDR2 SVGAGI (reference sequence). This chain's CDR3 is CASSQVSNQETQYF. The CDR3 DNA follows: TGTGCCAGCAGTCAAGTTAGTAACCAAGAGACCCAGTACTTC.

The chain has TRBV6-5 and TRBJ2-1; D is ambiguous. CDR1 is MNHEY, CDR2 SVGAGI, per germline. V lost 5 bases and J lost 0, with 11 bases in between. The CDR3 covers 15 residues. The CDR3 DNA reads TGTGCCAGCAGTCGAGGCACGAGCTCCTACAATGAGCAGTTCTTC. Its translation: CASSRGTSSYNEQFF.

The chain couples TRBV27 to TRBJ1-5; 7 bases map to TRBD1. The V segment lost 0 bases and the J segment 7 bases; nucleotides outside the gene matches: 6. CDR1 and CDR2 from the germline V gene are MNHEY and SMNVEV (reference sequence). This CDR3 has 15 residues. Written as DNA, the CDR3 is TGTGCCAGCAGTTTATCGGGACAGACCCGGCAGCCCCAGCATTTT. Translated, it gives CASSLSGQTRQPQHF.

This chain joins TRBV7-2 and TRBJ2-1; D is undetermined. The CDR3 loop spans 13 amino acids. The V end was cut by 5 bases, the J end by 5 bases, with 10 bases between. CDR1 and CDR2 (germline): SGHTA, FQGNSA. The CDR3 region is CASSPLLNNEQFF. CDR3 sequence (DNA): TGTGCCAGCAGCCCTTTGTTAAACAATGAGCAGTTCTTC.

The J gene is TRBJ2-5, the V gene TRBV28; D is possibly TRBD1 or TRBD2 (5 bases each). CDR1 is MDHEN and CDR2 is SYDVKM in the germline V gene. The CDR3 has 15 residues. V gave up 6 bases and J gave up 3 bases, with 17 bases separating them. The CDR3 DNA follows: TGTGCCAGCAGCGTCCCTAAGACAGCGGAAGAGACCCAGTACTTC. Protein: CASSVPKTAEETQYF. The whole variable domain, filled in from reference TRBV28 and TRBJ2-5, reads DVKVTQSSRYLVKRTGEKVFLECVQDMDHENMFWYRQDPGLGLRLIYFSYDVKMKEKGDIPEGYSVSREKKERFSLILESASTNQTSMYLCASSVPKTAEETQYFGPGTRLLVL.

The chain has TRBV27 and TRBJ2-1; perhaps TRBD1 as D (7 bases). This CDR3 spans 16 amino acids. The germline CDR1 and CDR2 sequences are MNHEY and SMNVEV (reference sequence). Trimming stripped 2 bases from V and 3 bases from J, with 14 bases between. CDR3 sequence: CASSLIGGDSYNEQFF. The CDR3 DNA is TGTGCCAGCAGTTTAATTGGCGGGGACAGCTACAATGAGCAGTTCTTC.

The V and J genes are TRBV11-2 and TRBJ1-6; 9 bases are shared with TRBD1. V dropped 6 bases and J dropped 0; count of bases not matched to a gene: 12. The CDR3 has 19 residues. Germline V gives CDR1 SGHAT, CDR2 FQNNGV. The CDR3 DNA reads TGTGCCAGCAGGGGATTTCCGGGACAGGGTAGCTCCTATAATTCACCCCTCCACTTT. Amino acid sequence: CASRGFPGQGSSYNSPLHF.

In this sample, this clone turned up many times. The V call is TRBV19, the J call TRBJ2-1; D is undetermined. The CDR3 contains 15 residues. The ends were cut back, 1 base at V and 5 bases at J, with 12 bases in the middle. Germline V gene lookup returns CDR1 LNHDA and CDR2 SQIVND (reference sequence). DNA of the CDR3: TGTGCCAGTAGTATAGGTCCACTCGAACACAATGAGCAGTTCTTC. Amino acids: CASSIGPLEHNEQFF.

The CDR3 DNA is TGTGCCAGCAGCTCCTTTACACGTGGGACAGATACGCAGTATTTT. This codes for CASSSFTRGTDTQYF. The rearrangement uses TRBV11-2 and TRBJ2-3; D is unclear. The V end was cut by 4 bases, the J end by 3 bases, with 14 bases between. CDR1 SGHAT and CDR2 FQNNGV come from the germline V gene. This CDR3 comprises 15 residues.

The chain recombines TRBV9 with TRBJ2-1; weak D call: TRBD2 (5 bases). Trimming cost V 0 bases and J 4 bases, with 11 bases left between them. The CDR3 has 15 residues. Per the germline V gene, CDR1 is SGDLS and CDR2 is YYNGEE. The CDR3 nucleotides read TGTGCCAGCAGCGTAGTCCGGGGTCCATACAATGAGCAGTTCTTC. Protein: CASSVVRGPYNEQFF. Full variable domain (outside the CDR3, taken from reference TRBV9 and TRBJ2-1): DSGVTQTPKHLITATGQRVTLRCSPRSGDLSVYWYQQSLDQGLQFLIQYYNGEERAKGNILERFSAQQFPDLHSELNLSSLELGDSALYFCASSVVRGPYNEQFFGPGTRLTVL.

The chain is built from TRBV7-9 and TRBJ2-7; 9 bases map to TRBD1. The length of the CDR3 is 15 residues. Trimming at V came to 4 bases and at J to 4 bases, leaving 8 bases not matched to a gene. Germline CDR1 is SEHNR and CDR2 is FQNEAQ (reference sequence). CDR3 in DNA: TGTGCCAGCAGCTCGGGACAGGGTCCCCGATACGAGCAGTACTTC. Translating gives CASSSGQGPRYEQYF. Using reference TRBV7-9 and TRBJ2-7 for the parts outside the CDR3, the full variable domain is DTGVSQNPRHKITKRGQNVTFRCDPISEHNRLYWYRQTLGQGPEFLTYFQNEAQLEKSRLLSDRFSAERPKGSFSTLEIQRTEQGDSAMYLCASSSGQGPRYEQYFGPGTRLTVT.

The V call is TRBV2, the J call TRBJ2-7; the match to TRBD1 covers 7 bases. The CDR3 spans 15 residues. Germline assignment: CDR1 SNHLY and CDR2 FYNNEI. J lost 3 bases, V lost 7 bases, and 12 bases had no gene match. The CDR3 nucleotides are TGTGCCAGCAACAGGGGCCCCTCTACTGACTACGAGCAGTACTTC. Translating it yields CASNRGPSTDYEQYF. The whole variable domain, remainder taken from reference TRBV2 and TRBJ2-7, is EPEVTQTPSHQVTQMGQEVILRCVPISNHLYFYWYRQILGQKVEFLVSFYNNEISEKSEIFDDQFSVERPDGSNFTLKIRSTKLEDSAMYFCASNRGPSTDYEQYFGPGTRLTVT.

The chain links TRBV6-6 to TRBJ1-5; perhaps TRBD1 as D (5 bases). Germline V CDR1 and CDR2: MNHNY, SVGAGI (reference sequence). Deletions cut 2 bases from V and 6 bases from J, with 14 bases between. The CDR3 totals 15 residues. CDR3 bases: TGTGCCAGCAGTTACATTTCTCAGGGTACTCAGCCCCAGCATTTT. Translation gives CASSYISQGTQPQHF.